Below, 13 T cell receptor beta chains from the same sample are listed, as sequenced in a study of cytomegalovirus exposure and HLA in healthy donors. TCRdb's copy holds only in-frame clones and misses some; the assay was immunoSEQ multiplex PCR. Found here are 150,000 to 200,000 clones, about 89% of them singletons; the top ten hold around 7.2%. The sample consisted of PBMCs. These receptors all come from a man aged 30 to 39 in good health and CMV-seropositive.

The chain carries TRBV6-5 and TRBJ1-5; D not resolved. The CDR3 spans 14 residues. Germline V gene lookup returns CDR1 MNHEY and CDR2 SVGAGI. Deletions cut 4 bases from V and 4 bases from J, with 11 bases between. CDR3 DNA: TGTGCCAGCAGTTTAGATTCGGGGAATCAGCCCCAGCATTTT. Translation gives CASSLDSGNQPQHF.

This chain connects TRBV7-8 to TRBJ2-3; D might be TRBD2 (6 bases). Germline loops: CDR1 SGHVS, CDR2 FQNEAQ. The CDR3 has 15 residues. The V end lost 1 base, the J end lost 0 bases, and 8 bases lay between the germline ends. CDR3 bases: TGTGCCAGCAGCTTAGTGGGGAGGAGCACAGATACGCAGTATTTT. It is translated as CASSLVGRSTDTQYF.

The chain is built from TRBV9 and TRBJ2-2, with D possibly matching TRBD2 (6 bases). The germline CDR1 and CDR2 sequences are SGDLS and YYNGEE. This CDR3 comprises 17 residues. V was clipped by 3 bases and J by 4 bases, with 19 bases between them. DNA for the CDR3: TGTGCCAGCAGCGCCCACATGAGCGGGCGAGGCACCGGGGAGCTGTTTTTT. Its protein product is CASSAHMSGRGTGELFF. Supplemented by reference TRBV9 and TRBJ2-2, the full variable domain reads DSGVTQTPKHLITATGQRVTLRCSPRSGDLSVYWYQQSLDQGLQFLIQYYNGEERAKGNILERFSAQQFPDLHSELNLSSLELGDSALYFCASSAHMSGRGTGELFFGEGSRLTVL.

The chain carries TRBV9 and TRBJ1-5; D is unresolved. This CDR3 is 14 amino acids long. Per the germline V gene, CDR1 is SGDLS and CDR2 is YYNGEE. V dropped 2 bases and J dropped 4 bases, with 10 bases sitting between them. DNA for the CDR3: TGTGCCAGCAGCGTGGGCAGTACTAATCAGCCCCAGCATTTT. Translation: CASSVGSTNQPQHF.

The chain employs TRBV29-1 and TRBJ2-3; TRBD2 aligns across 7 bases. Germline V CDR1 and CDR2: SQVTM, ANQGSEA. CDR3 length: 12 amino acids. J was trimmed by 4 bases and V by 8 bases; bases with no gene match: 6. DNA of the CDR3: TGCAGCAATAAGCGGGACTCAGATACGCAGTATTTT. Amino acids: CSNKRDSDTQYF.

V usage is TRBV9 and J usage is TRBJ1-2, with a tentative D call TRBD1 (5 bases). The ends were cut back, 0 bases at V and 4 bases at J, with 13 bases in the middle. The CDR3 runs to 15 residues. Germline V gene data show CDR1 as SGDLS and CDR2 as YYNGEE. In nucleotides, the CDR3 is TGTGCCAGCAGCGTAGGTGTCAGCGGGGCCTATGGCTACACCTTC. The encoded protein is CASSVGVSGAYGYTF.

The V and J genes are TRBV7-3 and TRBJ2-1; a weak D match, TRBD2 (5 bases). There are 15 residues in the CDR3. V lost 7 bases, J lost 7 bases, and 20 bases lay in between. The germline gives CDR1 SGHTA, CDR2 FQGTGA. The CDR3 here is CASNSLSGPGNEQFF. The DNA of the CDR3 is TGTGCCAGCAACTCCCTAAGCGGCCCCGGGAATGAGCAGTTCTTC. The complete variable domain, with remaining parts taken from reference TRBV7-3 and TRBJ2-1, reads GAGVSQTPSNKVTEKGKYVELRCDPISGHTALYWYRQSLGQGPEFLIYFQGTGAADDSGLPNDRFFAVRPEGSVSTLKIQRTERGDSAVYLCASNSLSGPGNEQFFGPGTRLTVL.

This chain connects TRBV7-9 to TRBJ2-2; 8 nucleotides match TRBD2. From germline, CDR1 is SEHNR and CDR2 FQNEAQ (reference sequence). The CDR3 loop spans 15 amino acids. Trimming removed 2 bases from V and 3 bases from J; junction bases left unmatched: 2. CDR3 in amino acids: CASSLLTSDTGELFF. The CDR3 DNA sequence: TGTGCCAGCAGCTTATTGACTAGCGACACCGGGGAGCTGTTTTTT. Supplemented by reference TRBV7-9 and TRBJ2-2, the full variable domain reads DTGVSQNPRHKITKRGQNVTFRCDPISEHNRLYWYRQTLGQGPEFLTYFQNEAQLEKSRLLSDRFSAERPKGSFSTLEIQRTEQGDSAMYLCASSLLTSDTGELFFGEGSRLTVL.

This chain's CDR3 is CASSPTVTNTEAFF. In DNA, the CDR3 is TGCGCCAGCAGCCCGACAGTTACGAACACTGAAGCTTTCTTT. The chain uses TRBV5-1 and TRBJ1-1, with D possibly matching TRBD1 (5 bases). With 4 bases removed from V and 1 base from J, the gap between germline ends came to 11 bases. Germline assignment: CDR1 SGHRS and CDR2 YFSETQ. This CDR3 is 14 amino acids long.

The chain employs TRBV19 and TRBJ1-5; 10 nucleotides match TRBD1. The CDR3 covers 15 residues. Trimming at V came to 5 bases and at J to 4 bases, leaving 5 bases not matched to a gene. The V gene's germline CDR1 is LNHDA and CDR2 SQIVND (reference sequence). CDR3 sequence reads: CASSSGQGRNQPQHF. In DNA, the CDR3 is TGTGCCAGTAGTTCGGGACAGGGGAGGAATCAGCCCCAGCATTTT.

The gene calls are TRBV6-5 and TRBJ2-7, with D perhaps TRBD1 (6 bases). This CDR3 region has 14 residues. Between the trimmed V and J ends, which lost 5 bases and 2 bases, there was a span of 13 bases. Germline V gene data show CDR1 as MNHEY and CDR2 as SVGAGI. CDR3 sequence: CASSPRTAAYEQYF. The CDR3 nucleotides are TGTGCCAGCAGTCCTAGGACAGCCGCCTACGAGCAGTACTTC.

The rearrangement uses TRBV5-1 and TRBJ2-7; TRBD1 agrees at 10 bases. J was trimmed by 5 bases and V by 1 base; bases with no gene match: 6. Per germline, CDR1 SGHRS and CDR2 YFSETQ. The CDR3 contains 15 residues. CDR3 protein: CASSLRDRGAHEQYF. The CDR3, as DNA: TGCGCCAGCAGCTTGAGGGACAGGGGAGCCCACGAGCAGTACTTC.

The chain has TRBV6-1 and TRBJ1-1, with 8 bases identical to TRBD1. J lost 3 bases, V lost 6 bases, and 6 bases had no gene match. The germline CDR1 and CDR2 sequences are MNHNS and SASEGT. The CDR3 sequence is 14 residues long. CDR3 residues: CASRTGDGYTEAFF. CDR3 DNA sequence: TGTGCCAGCAGGACAGGGGACGGGTACACTGAAGCTTTCTTT.